The sequence of this TCR beta chain was determined in a study of technical replicates of blood from several donors. Germline assignment: CDR1 SGHNT and CDR2 YYREEE (reference sequence). The trim removed 4 bases at V and 1 base at J, leaving 2 bases unmatched. This CDR3 is 14 amino acids long. Generated by immunoSEQ multiplex PCR, the TCRdb table keeps only in-frame clones and is missing some. Seen here are 85,000 to 100,000 clones, around 92% observed once, and the top ten hold about 0.24%. This rearrangement joins TRBV5-4 to TRBJ1-1; the match to TRBD1 covers 9 bases. The clonotype comes from a human donor in good health. Sample: T cells isolated from PBMCs. The CDR3 loop is CASSQTGGNTEAFF. The CDR3 DNA sequence: TGTGCCAGCAGCCAGACAGGGGGGAACACTGAAGCTTTCTTT.